The 23 T cell receptor beta chains in this list originate from one sample, sequenced in a study of blood T cell repertoires in COVID-19. Clones were sequenced by immunoSEQ multiplex PCR, and TCRdb holds only the in-frame ones, with some missing. The sample contains some 270,000 clones, approximately 84% of which appear only once. Specimen: PBMCs or T cells enriched from blood (not recorded which). The receptors derive from a woman aged 45-60 years who had been exposed to COVID-19.

The V call is TRBV7-9, the J call TRBJ2-1; 7 bases match TRBD2. With V trimmed by 6 bases and J by 4 bases, 6 bases remained unmatched. CDR3 size: 14 residues. In germline, CDR1 is SEHNR, CDR2 FQNEAQ (reference sequence). CDR3: CASSTPGLYNEQFF. The CDR3 bases are TGTGCCAGCAGTACGCCGGGACTATACAATGAGCAGTTCTTC.

The gene calls are TRBV3-1 (or the pseudogene TRBV3-2) and TRBJ1-2; no reliable D call. CDR1 LGHDT and CDR2 YNNKEL come from the germline V gene (reference sequence). This CDR3 is built from 13 residues. V lost 4 bases, J lost 4 bases, and 10 bases lay in between. The CDR3 loop reads CASSPRESYGYTF. In DNA form, the CDR3 reads TGTGCCAGCAGCCCCCGGGAGTCCTATGGCTACACCTTC.

The rearrangement joins TRBV13 to TRBJ2-2; a possible D gene is TRBD2 (6 bases). Trimming shortened V by 4 bases and J by 5 bases, and 17 bases separated the two germline ends. This CDR3 comprises 16 residues. Germline CDR1 is PRHDT and CDR2 is FYEKMQ (reference sequence). The CDR3 DNA is TGTGCCAGCAGCTCGGGGACTCCGATGGGGACCGGGGAGCTGTTTTTT. Its translation is CASSSGTPMGTGELFF.

J is TRBJ2-3 and V is TRBV5-1; the match to TRBD2 covers 7 bases. Per germline, CDR1 SGHRS and CDR2 YFSETQ. This CDR3 comprises 15 residues. V lost 5 bases, J lost 1 base, and 7 bases stayed unmatched. The CDR3 sequence: CASSSSGARTDTQYF. The CDR3 DNA reads TGCGCCAGCAGTTCGAGCGGGGCCCGCACAGATACGCAGTATTTT.

On this clone: Other DNA sequences in this sample translate to the same CDR3. The CDR3 spells CASSSSVNTEAFF. The DNA of the CDR3 is TGTGCCAGCAGCTCCTCGGTGAACACTGAAGCTTTCTTT. V gene TRBV7-9 combines with J gene TRBJ1-1; D remains unclear. Germline V lookup: CDR1 SEHNR, CDR2 FQNEAQ (reference sequence). CDR3 length: 13 amino acids. V was trimmed by 4 bases and J by 0 bases, leaving 6 bases between them.

The chain has TRBV11-2 and TRBJ1-2, with 9 bases that match TRBD1. Germline V lookup: CDR1 SGHAT, CDR2 FQNNGV. There are 14 residues in the CDR3. The junction had 1 base not matched to a gene; V was cut back by 2 bases and J by 3 bases. CDR3 bases: TGTGCCAGCAGCTTATGGGACAGGGACTATGGCTACACCTTC. As protein: CASSLWDRDYGYTF. The whole variable domain, remainder taken from reference TRBV11-2 and TRBJ1-2, is EAGVAQSPRYKIIEKRQSVAFWCNPISGHATLYWYQQILGQGPKLLIQFQNNGVVDDSQLPKDRFSAERLKGVDSTLKIQPAKLEDSAVYLCASSLWDRDYGYTFGSGTRLTVV.

The V call is TRBV5-1, the J call TRBJ1-1; maybe TRBD1 (6 bases). Trimming cost V 4 bases and J 0 bases, with 13 bases left between them. Germline lookup yields CDR1 SGHRS and CDR2 YFSETQ. This CDR3 is built from 15 residues. Here the CDR3 reads CASSLPGTLNTEAFF. For the CDR3, the DNA is TGCGCCAGCAGCCTACCCGGGACACTGAACACTGAAGCTTTCTTT.

The rearrangement links TRBV27 to TRBJ1-2, with TRBD1 as a possible D gene (5 bases). V lost 3 bases to trimming and J lost 7 bases, with 9 bases between them. Germline V gives CDR1 MNHEY, CDR2 SMNVEV (reference sequence). CDR3 size: 12 residues. CDR3 region: CASSFRGSGYTF. The DNA for the CDR3 is TGTGCCAGCAGTTTTAGGGGCTCTGGCTACACCTTC.

The genes are TRBV2 and TRBJ1-2; 8 bases align to TRBD1. This CDR3 is built from 11 residues. The junction had 4 bases not matched to a gene; V was cut back by 6 bases and J by 10 bases. Germline V gene lookup returns CDR1 SNHLY and CDR2 FYNNEI. For the CDR3, the DNA is TGTGCCAGCAGGCCACAGGGGGACTACACCTTC. It is translated as CASRPQGDYTF.

The chain has TRBV25-1 and TRBJ1-6, with D possibly matching TRBD1 (5 bases). Trimming removed 3 bases from V and 7 bases from J, with 10 bases in between. Germline lookup yields CDR1 MGHDK and CDR2 SYGVNS. This CDR3 is 14 amino acids long. The CDR3 protein is CASSDDSRNSPLHF. The CDR3, as DNA: TGTGCCAGCAGTGATGACAGCCGGAATTCACCCCTCCACTTT.

The rearrangement uses TRBV6-5 and TRBJ1-2; 8 bases line up with TRBD1. This CDR3 spans 16 amino acids. J lost 3 bases, V lost 3 bases, and 9 bases had no gene match. Germline-derived CDR1 and CDR2 are MNHEY and SVGAGI. The CDR3 sequence is CASSYSTGATYYGYTF. The CDR3 DNA reads as TGTGCCAGCAGTTATTCGACAGGGGCTACGTACTATGGCTACACCTTC.

J is TRBJ1-2 and V is TRBV27; weak D call: TRBD1 (6 bases). The germline V and J ends were trimmed by 6 bases and 4 bases, with 12 bases remaining between them. The CDR3 has 13 residues. Germline V CDR1 and CDR2: MNHEY, SMNVEV (reference sequence). DNA for the CDR3: TGTGCCAGCAGCCCCGCCAGGGGCTATGGCTACACCTTC. Protein: CASSPARGYGYTF.

J is TRBJ2-3 and V is TRBV5-1; 15 nucleotides line up with TRBD2. This CDR3 is built from 19 residues. Germline V lookup: CDR1 SGHRS, CDR2 YFSETQ. V gave up 4 bases and J gave up 1 base; unmatched junction bases: 10. The CDR3 nucleotides read TGCGCCAGCAGCCCGTCCCGGACTAGCGGGGGGGCTCGCACAGATACGCAGTATTTT. Residues: CASSPSRTSGGARTDTQYF.

This sequence joins TRBV5-4 and TRBJ2-2, with 10 nucleotides matching TRBD1. The CDR3 is 14 amino acids. The junction had 4 bases not matched to a gene; V was cut back by 5 bases and J by 6 bases. Germline V CDR1 and CDR2: SGHNT, YYREEE (reference sequence). This CDR3 reads CASRSGTGAGELFF. Written as DNA, the CDR3 is TGTGCCAGCAGATCCGGGACAGGGGCCGGGGAGCTGTTTTTT.

The chain couples TRBV6-5 to TRBJ1-1; no clear D gene. CDR1 is MNHEY, CDR2 SVGAGI, per germline. There are 14 residues in the CDR3. V gave up 2 bases and J gave up 4 bases, with 11 bases separating them. In DNA form, the CDR3 reads TGTGCCAGCAGTTACGGACCCCGGGGCACTGAAGCTTTCTTT. The encoded protein is CASSYGPRGTEAFF.

The chain has TRBV5-1 and TRBJ1-2; possibly TRBD1 for D (6 bases). The V end was cut by 2 bases, the J end by 2 bases, with 16 bases between. The CDR3 has 16 amino acids. Germline assignment: CDR1 SGHRS and CDR2 YFSETQ. The CDR3, as DNA: TGCGCCAGCAGCTTTGGTACAGGGACGTTGAACTATGGCTACACCTTC. It encodes CASSFGTGTLNYGYTF.

In DNA form, the CDR3 reads TGTGCCAGCAGCTCCGGGGGTTCTGGAAACACCATATATTTT. Its protein product is CASSSGGSGNTIYF. The chain uses TRBV7-2 and TRBJ1-3, with a tentative D call TRBD1 (5 bases). The ends were cut back, 4 bases at V and 1 base at J, with 8 bases in the middle. The CDR3 has 14 amino acids. Germline CDR1 SGHTA, CDR2 FQGNSA.

The V gene is TRBV19, the J gene TRBJ2-5; no reliable D call. The CDR3 length is 11 residues. CDR1 and CDR2 from the germline V gene are LNHDA and SQIVND (reference sequence). V shed 6 bases and J shed 4 bases, with 6 bases lying between them. The CDR3 loop is CASRFRETQYF. CDR3 nucleotide sequence: TGTGCCAGTAGATTCCGAGAGACCCAGTACTTC.

V and J are TRBV6-5 and TRBJ2-5, with 7 bases fitting TRBD1. CDR1 is MNHEY and CDR2 is SVGAGI in the germline V gene. The CDR3 consists of 13 residues. With 6 bases clipped from V and 1 base from J, the junction kept 2 bases outside the gene matches. As DNA, the CDR3 is TGTGCCAGCAGGAGGGGGCCCCAAGAGACCCAGTACTTC. This encodes CASRRGPQETQYF.

This chain links TRBV20-1 with TRBJ2-1; D may be TRBD1 (5 bases). V lost 3 bases, J lost 10 bases, and 13 bases lay in between. The CDR3 has 12 residues. CDR1 is DFQATT, CDR2 SNEGSKA, per germline (reference sequence). Here the CDR3 DNA reads TGCAGTGCTAGTCAGGGAACCAGGGAGCAGTTCTTC. Translating it yields CSASQGTREQFF.

The chain carries TRBV11-1 and TRBJ2-3; D possibly corresponds to TRBD2 (5 bases). This CDR3 comprises 12 residues. Trimming cost V 2 bases and J 6 bases, with 6 bases left between them. The V gene's germline CDR1 is SGHAT and CDR2 FQDESV (reference sequence). CDR3 loop: CASSLSGDTQYF. Here the CDR3 DNA reads TGTGCCAGCAGCTTAAGCGGTGATACGCAGTATTTT.

The CDR3 DNA follows: TGCGCCAGCAGCCAAGATTCGGGGACTGAAGCTTTCTTT. Translated: CASSQDSGTEAFF. V usage is TRBV4-3 and J usage is TRBJ1-1, with D unclear. V lost 0 bases and J 5 bases, leaving 7 bases between the germline ends. Looked up from germline, CDR1 is LGHNA and CDR2 is YSLEER. The CDR3 has 13 residues.

The rearrangement uses TRBV19 and TRBJ1-4; D not resolved. V gave up 5 bases and J gave up 2 bases, with 9 bases separating them. CDR3 length equals 14 residues. Germline CDR1 LNHDA, CDR2 SQIVND (reference sequence). CDR3 loop: CASSQTGTNEKLFF. The CDR3 DNA is TGTGCCAGTAGTCAGACGGGGACTAATGAAAAACTGTTTTTT.